This T cell receptor (beta chain) appears in the sequencing data of a study of OX40 agonist ivuxolimab in advanced cancers. The V end was cut by 2 bases, the J end by 4 bases, with 8 bases between. The CDR3 is 14 residues long. Germline assignment: CDR1 SNHLY and CDR2 FYNNEI. On this clone: Its antigen remains unknown.

Findings and caveats of the study: At 0.1 to 3.0 mg/kg, CD4+ and CD8+ blood T cells expanded clonally by week 6. On average, a greater number of expanded clones characterised CD8+ T cells relative to CD4+. Low normalized clonal expansion also occurred in some nonresponding patients.

Profiling relied on immunoSEQ multiplex PCR, and the TCRdb table lists in-frame clones only, not all of them. This sample has more than 100,000 clones, with over 75% found just once. The gene calls are TRBV2 and TRBJ2-2, with a weak D call TRBD2 (5 bases). This sequence originates from an adult with an advanced solid tumor such as melanoma, head and neck, liver or kidney cancer. The material sequenced was CD4+ or CD8+ T cells sorted from blood, taken in a trial of the OX40 agonist ivuxolimab. CDR3: CASSESGVTGELFF. CDR3 nucleotides: TGTGCCAGCAGTGAAAGCGGTGTCACCGGGGAGCTGTTTTTT.